This TCR beta chain was captured in a study of blood T cell repertoires in COVID-19. At the level of the study: Samples of COVID-19 (acute and convalescent) were obtained from the United States, Italy and Spain.

The protocol was immunoSEQ multiplex PCR, while the TCRdb copy is restricted to in-frame clones and leaves out a portion. Of more than 200,000 clones in the sample, over 80% were seen once. With 2 bases removed from V and 0 bases from J, the gap between germline ends came to 8 bases. Germline CDR1 reads MNHEY; CDR2 reads SVGAGI. This CDR3 has 14 amino acids. Everyone who took part was about 18 to 90 years old, and they came from about 23 US areas. Those designated as exposed participants met a COVID-19 case within 2 weeks before study entry. Sequencing was performed on PBMCs or T cells enriched from blood (not recorded which). The V and J genes are TRBV6-5 and TRBJ2-7; D is ambiguous. The sequence was collected from a woman aged 25 to 45 who had been exposed to COVID-19. CDR3 nucleotides: TGTGCCAGCAGTTACGGGCAGAGCTCCTACGAGCAGTACTTC. Residues: CASSYGQSSYEQYF.